Listed below are T cell receptor beta chains from one sample, sequenced in a study of OX40 agonist ivuxolimab in advanced cancers. TCRdb's copy holds only in-frame clones and misses some; the assay was immunoSEQ multiplex PCR. The top ten clones hold 4.7% of a sample with some 44,000 clones, approximately 92% of them seen once. The sample here was CD4+ or CD8+ T cells sorted from blood, taken in a trial of the OX40 agonist ivuxolimab. The receptors stem from an adult with an advanced solid tumor such as melanoma, head and neck, liver or kidney cancer. Both conserved end residues are part of each CDR3. A D gene is named only where the DNA matches it firmly. Expanded clones are given a class, and other clones once, few, many or no size at all.

j_gene: TRBJ2-5; d_gene: .; abundance: .; v_gene: TRBV7-9; CDR3aa: CASSRVVQETQYF; CDR3nt: TGTGCCAGCAGTCGAGTAGTCCAAGAGACCCAGTACTTC
j_gene: TRBJ2-1; d_gene: .; abundance: .; v_gene: TRBV7-2; CDR3aa: CASSVTSLGEQFF; CDR3nt: TGTGCCAGCAGCGTCACTAGCCTTGGTGAGCAGTTCTTC
j_gene: TRBJ2-2; d_gene: .; abundance: .; v_gene: TRBV7-3; CDR3aa: CASSLAGGPGELFF; CDR3nt: TGTGCCAGCAGCTTAGCGGGTGGTCCCGGGGAGCTGTTTTTT
j_gene: TRBJ2-1; d_gene: TRBD1; abundance: .; v_gene: TRBV27; CDR3aa: CASSYRGQALFF; CDR3nt: TGTGCCAGCAGTTATCGCGGACAGGCCCTGTTCTTC
j_gene: TRBJ1-1; d_gene: .; abundance: once; v_gene: TRBV19; CDR3aa: CASSVMGGTEAFF; CDR3nt: TGTGCCAGTAGCGTAATGGGGGGGACTGAAGCTTTCTTT
j_gene: TRBJ1-2; d_gene: TRBD1; abundance: .; v_gene: TRBV7-9; CDR3aa: CASSLVQGALGYTF; CDR3nt: TGTGCCAGCAGCTTAGTTCAGGGGGCGCTTGGCTACACCTTC
j_gene: TRBJ2-7; d_gene: TRBD1; abundance: .; v_gene: TRBV4-3; CDR3aa: CASSQTTGQGAGEQYF; CDR3nt: TGCGCCAGCAGCCAGACGACGGGACAGGGGGCGGGCGAGCAGTACTTC
j_gene: TRBJ2-2; d_gene: .; abundance: .; v_gene: TRBV7-3; CDR3aa: CASSLQATGELFF; CDR3nt: TGTGCCAGCAGCTTACAGGCCACCGGGGAGCTGTTTTTT
j_gene: TRBJ2-7; d_gene: .; abundance: .; v_gene: TRBV7-2; CDR3aa: CASSLASGRYEQYF; CDR3nt: TGTGCCAGCAGCTTAGCTTCCGGCAGATACGAGCAGTACTTC
j_gene: TRBJ2-7; d_gene: .; abundance: .; v_gene: TRBV7-9; CDR3aa: CASSLQGNSYEQYF; CDR3nt: TGTGCCAGCAGCTTACAGGGGAACTCCTACGAGCAGTACTTC
j_gene: TRBJ1-4; d_gene: .; abundance: .; v_gene: TRBV5-4; CDR3aa: CASSLEPFAGTNEKLFF; CDR3nt: TGTGCCAGCAGCTTGGAACCCTTCGCGGGAACTAATGAAAAACTGTTTTTT
j_gene: TRBJ2-1; d_gene: .; abundance: .; v_gene: TRBV5-6; CDR3aa: CASSLSRGRYSYNEQFF; CDR3nt: TGTGCCAGCAGCTTGTCTCGGGGCCGCTACTCGTACAATGAGCAGTTCTTC
j_gene: TRBJ1-1; d_gene: TRBD1; abundance: .; v_gene: TRBV10-3; CDR3aa: CATRDRGLGNTEAFF; CDR3nt: TGTGCCACACGGGACAGGGGGCTTGGGAACACTGAAGCTTTCTTT
j_gene: TRBJ1-5; d_gene: .; abundance: .; v_gene: TRBV7-2; CDR3aa: CASSYMGQPQHF; CDR3nt: TGTGCCAGCAGCTATATGGGTCAGCCCCAGCATTTT
j_gene: TRBJ1-1; d_gene: .; abundance: .; v_gene: TRBV4-2; CDR3aa: CASSPVRDTEAFF; CDR3nt: TGTGCCAGCAGCCCGGTTCGGGACACTGAAGCTTTCTTT
j_gene: TRBJ2-7; d_gene: TRBD1; abundance: .; v_gene: TRBV10-3; CDR3aa: CAIRGGLDAGEQYF; CDR3nt: TGTGCCATCAGAGGGGGCTTGGATGCTGGCGAGCAGTACTTC
j_gene: TRBJ2-7; d_gene: TRBD1; abundance: .; v_gene: TRBV28; CDR3aa: CASSLFGTGTYEQYF; CDR3nt: TGTGCCAGCAGTTTGTTTGGGACAGGGACCTACGAGCAGTACTTC
j_gene: TRBJ2-1; d_gene: TRBD2; abundance: .; v_gene: TRBV2; CDR3aa: CASSRPGTKNNEQFF; CDR3nt: TGTGCCAGCAGTAGGCCCGGGACTAAGAACAATGAGCAGTTCTTC
j_gene: TRBJ1-5; d_gene: .; abundance: once; v_gene: TRBV4-1; CDR3aa: CASSQEWLTDSNQPQHF; CDR3nt: TGCGCCAGCAGCCAAGAGTGGCTCACGGACAGCAATCAGCCCCAGCATTTT
j_gene: TRBJ2-2; d_gene: .; abundance: .; v_gene: TRBV6-1; CDR3aa: CASSESWVGPGELFF; CDR3nt: TGTGCCAGCAGTGAAAGTTGGGTAGGACCTGGGGAGCTGTTTTTT
j_gene: TRBJ2-1; d_gene: .; abundance: .; v_gene: TRBV15; CDR3aa: CATSRERSSYNEQFF; CDR3nt: TGTGCCACCAGCAGAGAACGGAGCTCCTACAATGAGCAGTTCTTC
j_gene: TRBJ2-7; d_gene: .; abundance: .; v_gene: TRBV14; CDR3aa: CASSPRLDSDEQYF; CDR3nt: TGTGCCAGCAGCCCCCGCCTAGACAGTGACGAGCAGTACTTC
j_gene: TRBJ2-7; d_gene: TRBD2; abundance: .; v_gene: TRBV4-2; CDR3aa: CASSQVEASGRYEQYF; CDR3nt: TGTGCCAGCAGCCAAGTGGAGGCTAGCGGGCGATACGAGCAGTACTTC
j_gene: TRBJ1-5; d_gene: TRBD1; abundance: .; v_gene: TRBV6-1; CDR3aa: CASRTGGQPQHF; CDR3nt: TGTGCCAGCAGGACAGGGGGTCAGCCCCAGCATTTT
j_gene: TRBJ1-1; d_gene: .; abundance: .; v_gene: TRBV28; CDR3aa: CASSPTRSRGIEAFF; CDR3nt: TGTGCCAGCAGTCCCACTCGATCGAGGGGGATTGAGGCTTTCTTT
j_gene: TRBJ1-2; d_gene: .; abundance: .; v_gene: TRBV10-3; CDR3aa: CATQRGETYGYTF; CDR3nt: TGTGCCACCCAGAGGGGGGAGACCTATGGCTACACCTTC
j_gene: TRBJ2-7; d_gene: TRBD1; abundance: .; v_gene: TRBV7-2; CDR3aa: CASSIRQGAYEQYF; CDR3nt: TGTGCCAGCAGCATCCGACAGGGGGCCTACGAGCAGTACTTC
j_gene: TRBJ1-2; d_gene: .; abundance: .; v_gene: TRBV29-1; CDR3aa: CSVEVTQTPARVANYGYTF; CDR3nt: TGCAGCGTTGAAGTCACACAGACCCCTGCCAGGGTAGCTAACTATGGCTACACCTTC
j_gene: TRBJ2-1; d_gene: TRBD2; abundance: medium-sized; v_gene: TRBV15; CDR3aa: CATSTPEAGVGNEQFF; CDR3nt: TGTGCCACCAGCACTCCTGAGGCGGGAGTGGGCAATGAGCAGTTCTTC